A single sample is the source of the 16 T cell receptor beta chains below, sequenced in a study of blood T cell repertoires in COVID-19. Clones were sequenced by immunoSEQ multiplex PCR, and TCRdb holds only the in-frame ones, with some missing. Of 250,000 to 350,000 clones in the sample, about 88% were seen once. The sample taken for sequencing was peripheral blood. Receptors originate from a human donor with COVID-19, enrolled during active disease. The donor label of this sample is uncertain.

This clone was counted once. The chain employs TRBV3-1 (or the pseudogene TRBV3-2) and TRBJ2-1; 11 bases line up with TRBD1. The germline CDR1 and CDR2 sequences are LGHDT and YNNKEL (reference sequence). The CDR3 runs 16 residues. V gave up 3 bases and J gave up 13 bases; unmatched junction bases: 14. The CDR3 region has the DNA TGTGCCAGCAGCCAGGTCCCCGGACAGGGGGCTTCTCCCCAGTTCTTC. Residues: CASSQVPGQGASPQFF.

The chain has TRBV21-1 and TRBJ2-2; the table assigns TRBD2, which was not confirmed against the DNA. TRBV21-1 is labeled a pseudogene. The CDR3 has 20 amino acids. The CDR3 region has the DNA TGTGCCAGCAGCATTGGGGCGGGAGAAAATTTATTAGGGTACACCGGGGAGCTGTTTTTT. It is translated as CASSIGAGENLLGYTGELFF.

The chain has TRBV5-5 and TRBJ2-1, with 9 bases fitting TRBD2. The CDR3 length is 15 residues. Trimming removed 2 bases from V and 8 bases from J; junction bases left unmatched: 8. CDR1 and CDR2 from the germline V gene are SGHKS and YYEKEE (reference sequence). The CDR3 protein is CASSFRGRGLDEQFF. The CDR3 DNA is TGTGCCAGCAGCTTTCGCGGGAGGGGGTTAGATGAGCAGTTCTTC. Full variable domain (outside the CDR3, taken from reference TRBV5-5 and TRBJ2-1): DAGVTQSPTHLIKTRGQQVTLRCSPISGHKSVSWYQQVLGQGPQFIFQYYEKEERGRGNFPDRFSARQFPNYSSELNVNALLLGDSALYLCASSFRGRGLDEQFFGPGTRLTVL.

CDR3 loop: CASTMHFGSGANVLTF. The CDR3 nucleotides are TGTGCCAGCACAATGCACTTCGGCTCTGGGGCCAACGTCCTGACTTTC. The chain has TRBV7-6 and TRBJ2-6; D gene ambiguous. The V end lost 7 bases, the J end lost 0 bases, and 13 bases lay between the germline ends. Per the germline V gene, CDR1 is SGHVS and CDR2 is FNYEAQ. The CDR3 consists of 16 residues.

This clone has more than one count but fewer than ten. This chain uses TRBV30 with TRBJ2-1; 8 nucleotides align to TRBD2. V shed 3 bases and J 8 bases; nucleotides not matched to a gene: 12. The CDR3 spans 15 residues. Germline values: CDR1 GTSNPN, CDR2 SVGIG (reference sequence). The CDR3 bases are TGTGCCTGGAGCGGTCCCAGCGGGAGTATCGATGAGCAGTTCTTC. Protein: CAWSGPSGSIDEQFF.

The chain links TRBV4-1 to TRBJ1-4; perhaps TRBD1 as D (5 bases). V was shortened by 1 base and J by 8 bases, with 14 bases between the two germline ends. Germline lookup yields CDR1 MGHRA and CDR2 YSYEKL. The CDR3 is made up of 15 amino acids. CDR3 nucleotide sequence: TGCGCCAGCAGCCAAGTCGGCAGGGAGGACGAAAAACTGTTTTTT. This codes for CASSQVGREDEKLFF.

This chain links TRBV30 with TRBJ1-6; D unresolved. Trimming stripped 2 bases from V and 6 bases from J, with 8 bases between. The CDR3 has 13 amino acids. The germline CDR1 and CDR2 sequences are GTSNPN and SVGIG (reference sequence). DNA for the CDR3: TGTGCCTGGAGTCCTGGCCCTAATTCACCCCTCCACTTT. Translation gives CAWSPGPNSPLHF.

The gene calls are TRBV28 and TRBJ1-3; D is perhaps TRBD1 (6 bases). The V end was cut by 5 bases, the J end by 4 bases, with 12 bases between. The CDR3 consists of 14 residues. The germline CDR1 and CDR2 sequences are MDHEN and SYDVKM. The CDR3 DNA reads TGTGCCAGCAGTACACAGGGAAGCGGAAACACCATATATTTT. Translated: CASSTQGSGNTIYF.

The rearrangement uses TRBV9 and TRBJ1-2; 10 bases line up with TRBD1. J lost 3 bases, V lost 3 bases, and 5 bases had no gene match. The CDR3 is 15 residues long. Germline V gene data show CDR1 as SGDLS and CDR2 as YYNGEE. The CDR3 region has the DNA TGTGCCAGCAGCGCGGGACAGGGGCTATACTATGGCTACACCTTC. Translation gives CASSAGQGLYYGYTF.

The V call is TRBV5-1, the J call TRBJ1-1; D is perhaps TRBD1 (6 bases). The V and J ends lost 0 bases and 4 bases respectively, with 13 bases between them. The CDR3 consists of 15 residues. The germline V gene encodes CDR1 SGHRS and CDR2 YFSETQ. The DNA of the CDR3 is TGCGCCAGCAGCTTGGACAGGGATGCAGGCACTGAAGCTTTCTTT. It is translated as CASSLDRDAGTEAFF.

In its sample, this clone was seen once. J is TRBJ2-3 and V is TRBV6-1; D is possibly TRBD2 (6 bases). Per germline, CDR1 MNHNS and CDR2 SASEGT. With 4 bases removed from V and 0 bases from J, the gap between germline ends came to 14 bases. This CDR3 has 16 residues. The CDR3 sequence: CASSGYGLTSTDTQYF. In nucleotides, the CDR3 is TGTGCCAGCAGTGGATACGGACTAACTAGCACAGATACGCAGTATTTT.

To note about this clone: Within the sample, other DNA sequences also encode this same CDR3. The chain joins TRBV27 to TRBJ1-5, with D possibly matching TRBD1 (6 bases). The germline CDR1 and CDR2 sequences are MNHEY and SMNVEV (reference sequence). V dropped 2 bases and J dropped 2 bases, with 7 bases sitting between them. CDR3 size: 14 residues. This CDR3 is CASSLNRGNQPQHF. Written as DNA, the CDR3 is TGTGCCAGCAGTTTAAACAGGGGCAATCAGCCCCAGCATTTT.

The chain recombines TRBV10-3 with TRBJ2-7; D uncertain. From germline, CDR1 is ENHRY and CDR2 SYGVKD. Trimming removed 6 bases at V and 3 bases at J, with 15 bases between. The CDR3 is 14 amino acids. CDR3 region: CAIRIDNFGYEQYF. The CDR3 DNA follows: TGTGCCATCAGAATAGACAATTTCGGCTACGAGCAGTACTTC.

This clone was detected once. The rearrangement joins TRBV5-1 to TRBJ2-2; 14 nucleotides align to TRBD2. Germline loops: CDR1 SGHRS, CDR2 YFSETQ. The CDR3 totals 16 residues. With V trimmed by 4 bases and J by 6 bases, 5 bases remained unmatched. The CDR3 DNA reads TGCGCCAGCAGCGGGACTAGCGGGAGCAACCCCGGGGAGCTGTTTTTT. As protein: CASSGTSGSNPGELFF.

The chain couples TRBV30 to TRBJ1-2; 10 nucleotides align to TRBD1. Unmatched junction bases numbered 12, after V lost 3 bases and J lost 8 bases. The CDR3 runs 15 residues. Per the germline V gene, CDR1 is GTSNPN and CDR2 is SVGIG (reference sequence). This CDR3 is CAWSPGGQGLFGYTF. The CDR3 DNA is TGTGCCTGGAGCCCCGGGGGACAGGGGTTGTTCGGCTACACCTTC.

The chain employs TRBV5-5 and TRBJ1-5; D unresolved. Germline values: CDR1 SGHKS, CDR2 YYEKEE (reference sequence). Trimming cost V 0 bases and J 0 bases, with 13 bases left between them. The CDR3 is made up of 17 amino acids. The DNA for the CDR3 is TGTGCCAGCAGCTTGGGGTTGGCAGGCTATAGCAATCAGCCCCAGCATTTT. Translated, it gives CASSLGLAGYSNQPQHF.